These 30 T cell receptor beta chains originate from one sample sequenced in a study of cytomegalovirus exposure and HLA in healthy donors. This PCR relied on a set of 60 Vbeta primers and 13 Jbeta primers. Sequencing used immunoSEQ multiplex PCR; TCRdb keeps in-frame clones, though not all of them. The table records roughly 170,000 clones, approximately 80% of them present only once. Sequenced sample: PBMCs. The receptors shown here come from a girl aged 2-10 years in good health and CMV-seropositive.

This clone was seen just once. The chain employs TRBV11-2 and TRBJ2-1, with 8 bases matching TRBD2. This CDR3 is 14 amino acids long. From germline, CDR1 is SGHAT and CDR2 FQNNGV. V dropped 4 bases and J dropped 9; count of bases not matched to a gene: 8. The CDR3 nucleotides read TGTGCCAGCAGCTCATTAGCGGGACAACTTGAGCAGTTCTTC. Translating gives CASSSLAGQLEQFF.

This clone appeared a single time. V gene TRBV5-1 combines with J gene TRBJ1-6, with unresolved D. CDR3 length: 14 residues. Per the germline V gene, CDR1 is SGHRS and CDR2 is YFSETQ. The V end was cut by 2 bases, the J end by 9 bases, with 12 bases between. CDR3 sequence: CASSFGEMGSPLHF. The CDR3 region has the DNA TGCGCCAGCAGCTTCGGGGAGATGGGTTCACCCCTCCACTTT.

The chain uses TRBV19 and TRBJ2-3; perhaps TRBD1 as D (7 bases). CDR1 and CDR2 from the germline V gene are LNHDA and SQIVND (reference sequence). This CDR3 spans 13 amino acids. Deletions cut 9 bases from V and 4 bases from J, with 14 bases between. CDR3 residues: CASTVRGADTQYF. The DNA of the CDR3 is TGTGCCAGCACAGTCAGGGGGGCAGATACGCAGTATTTT.

The CDR3 coding sequence is TGTGCCAGCAGTAACAGGGGGAACACCGGGGAGCTGTTTTTT. It encodes CASSNRGNTGELFF. This chain links TRBV25-1 with TRBJ2-2; 7 bases are shared with TRBD1. Germline V gene lookup returns CDR1 MGHDK and CDR2 SYGVNS. V dropped 5 bases and J dropped 1; count of bases not matched to a gene: 1. The CDR3 has 14 amino acids.

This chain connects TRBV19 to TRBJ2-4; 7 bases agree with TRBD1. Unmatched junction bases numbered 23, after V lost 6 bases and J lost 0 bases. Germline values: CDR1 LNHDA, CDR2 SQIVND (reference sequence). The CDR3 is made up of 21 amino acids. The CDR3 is CASRPPNGGDRALIAKNIQYF. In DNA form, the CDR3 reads TGTGCCAGTAGACCACCTAATGGGGGAGACAGGGCTCTTATAGCCAAAAACATTCAGTACTTC.

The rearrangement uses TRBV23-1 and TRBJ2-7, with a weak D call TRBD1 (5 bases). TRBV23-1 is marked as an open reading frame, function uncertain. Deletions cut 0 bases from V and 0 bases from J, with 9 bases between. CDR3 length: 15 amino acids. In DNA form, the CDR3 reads TGCGCCAGCAGTCAATCCCCGACAGTCTCCTACGAGCAGTACTTC. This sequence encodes CASSQSPTVSYEQYF.

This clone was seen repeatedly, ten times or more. The CDR3 region has the DNA TGTGCCAGTAGTGTGACAGGGGGCGATCGCGGGGAGCTGTTTTTT. This translates into CASSVTGGDRGELFF. The J gene is TRBJ2-2, the V gene TRBV19, with 10 nucleotides matching TRBD1. Looked up from germline, CDR1 is LNHDA and CDR2 is SQIVND (reference sequence). Trimming at V came to 5 bases and at J to 7 bases, leaving 7 bases not matched to a gene. The CDR3 has 15 residues.

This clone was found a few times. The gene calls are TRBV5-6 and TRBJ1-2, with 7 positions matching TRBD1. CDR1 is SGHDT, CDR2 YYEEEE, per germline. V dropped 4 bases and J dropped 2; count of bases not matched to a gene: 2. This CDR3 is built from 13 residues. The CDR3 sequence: CASSPGQNYGYTF. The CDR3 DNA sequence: TGTGCCAGCAGCCCGGGACAGAACTATGGCTACACCTTC.

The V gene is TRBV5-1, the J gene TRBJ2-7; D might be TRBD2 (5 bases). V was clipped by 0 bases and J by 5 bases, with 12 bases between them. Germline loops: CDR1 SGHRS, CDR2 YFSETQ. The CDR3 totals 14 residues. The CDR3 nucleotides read TGCGCCAGCAGCTTGGGACGGGGAGAGGACGAGCAGTACTTC. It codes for CASSLGRGEDEQYF.

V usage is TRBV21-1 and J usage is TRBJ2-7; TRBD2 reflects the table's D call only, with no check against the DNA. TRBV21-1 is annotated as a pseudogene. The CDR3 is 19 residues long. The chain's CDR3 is CASSKGGLWERRRLGEQYF. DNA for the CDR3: TGTGCCAGCAGCAAAGGGGGACTTTGGGAGCGTAGGAGGTTGGGCGAGCAGTACTTC.

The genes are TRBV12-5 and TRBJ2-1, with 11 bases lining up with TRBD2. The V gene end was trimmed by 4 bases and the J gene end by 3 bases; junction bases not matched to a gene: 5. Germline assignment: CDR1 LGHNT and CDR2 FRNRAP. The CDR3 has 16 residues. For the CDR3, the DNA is TGTGCTAGTGGTTCGGGGACTAGCGGATACTACAATGAGCAGTTCTTC. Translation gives CASGSGTSGYYNEQFF.

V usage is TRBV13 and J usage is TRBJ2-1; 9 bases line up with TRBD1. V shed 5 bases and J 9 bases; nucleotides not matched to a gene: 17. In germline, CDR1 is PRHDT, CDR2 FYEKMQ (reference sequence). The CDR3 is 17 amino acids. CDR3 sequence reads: CASSPVSGTGSVREQFF. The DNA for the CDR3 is TGTGCCAGCAGCCCAGTCTCCGGGACAGGGAGTGTTCGTGAGCAGTTCTTC.

The CDR3, as DNA: TGTGCCAGCAGCTTTAAAGAGGGCGGACTCACAGATACGCAGTATTTT. This sequence encodes CASSFKEGGLTDTQYF. The rearrangement links TRBV7-9 to TRBJ2-3, with D possibly matching TRBD2 (5 bases). The CDR3 is made up of 16 amino acids. In germline, CDR1 is SEHNR, CDR2 FQNEAQ (reference sequence). Trimming cost V 3 bases and J 2 bases, with 15 bases left between them.

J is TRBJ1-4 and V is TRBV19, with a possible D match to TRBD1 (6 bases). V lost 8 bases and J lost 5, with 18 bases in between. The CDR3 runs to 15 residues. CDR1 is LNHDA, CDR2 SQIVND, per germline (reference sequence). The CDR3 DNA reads TGTGCCAGTGAGATGGGGGGGCCTGCGAATGAAAAACTGTTTTTT. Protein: CASEMGGPANEKLFF.

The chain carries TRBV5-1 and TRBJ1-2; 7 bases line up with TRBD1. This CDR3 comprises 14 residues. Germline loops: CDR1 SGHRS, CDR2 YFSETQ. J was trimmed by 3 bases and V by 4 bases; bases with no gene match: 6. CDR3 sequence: CASSPGTAHYGYTF. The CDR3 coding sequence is TGCGCCAGCAGCCCAGGGACAGCACACTATGGCTACACCTTC.

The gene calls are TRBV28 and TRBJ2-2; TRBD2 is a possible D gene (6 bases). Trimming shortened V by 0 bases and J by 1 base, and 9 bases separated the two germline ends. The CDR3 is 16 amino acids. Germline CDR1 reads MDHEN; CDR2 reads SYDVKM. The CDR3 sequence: CASSLWQGLNTGELFF. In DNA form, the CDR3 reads TGTGCCAGCAGTTTATGGCAGGGACTGAACACCGGGGAGCTGTTTTTT.

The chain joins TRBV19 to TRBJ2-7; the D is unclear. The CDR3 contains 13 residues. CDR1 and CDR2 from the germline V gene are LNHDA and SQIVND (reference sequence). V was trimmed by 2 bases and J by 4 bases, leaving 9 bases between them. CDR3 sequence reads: CASSISEAYEQYF. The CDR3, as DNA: TGTGCCAGTAGTATATCCGAAGCGTACGAGCAGTACTTC.

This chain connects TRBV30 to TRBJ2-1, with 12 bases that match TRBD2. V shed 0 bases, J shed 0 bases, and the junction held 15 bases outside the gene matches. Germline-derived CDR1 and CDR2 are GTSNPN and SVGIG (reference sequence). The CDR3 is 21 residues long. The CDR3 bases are TGTGCCTGGAGTGTCCCGACTAGCGGGAGAGTGTGGGGGCGCTCCTACAATGAGCAGTTCTTC. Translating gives CAWSVPTSGRVWGRSYNEQFF. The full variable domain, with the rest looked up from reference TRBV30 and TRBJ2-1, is SQTIHQWPATLVQPVGSPLSLECTVEGTSNPNLYWYRQAAGRGLQLLFYSVGIGQISSEVPQNLSASRPQDRQFILSSKKLLLSDSGFYLCAWSVPTSGRVWGRSYNEQFFGPGTRLTVL.

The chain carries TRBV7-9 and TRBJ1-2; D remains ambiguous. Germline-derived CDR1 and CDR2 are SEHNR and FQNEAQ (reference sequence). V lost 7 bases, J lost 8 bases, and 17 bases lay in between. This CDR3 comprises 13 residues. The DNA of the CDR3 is TGTGCCAGCACCTCAGCCCGTCTAAACGGCTACACCTTC. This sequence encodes CASTSARLNGYTF. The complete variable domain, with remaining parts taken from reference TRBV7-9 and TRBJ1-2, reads DTGVSQNPRHKITKRGQNVTFRCDPISEHNRLYWYRQTLGQGPEFLTYFQNEAQLEKSRLLSDRFSAERPKGSFSTLEIQRTEQGDSAMYLCASTSARLNGYTFGSGTRLTVV.

The CDR3 is CASSYNRQNEQFF. The CDR3 region has the DNA TGTGCCAGCAGTTACAATCGACAGAATGAGCAGTTCTTC. The chain joins TRBV6-5 to TRBJ2-1, with a possible D match to TRBD1 (5 bases). The CDR3 loop spans 13 amino acids. V lost 2 bases and J lost 7, with 9 bases in between. Germline CDR1 is MNHEY and CDR2 is SVGAGI.

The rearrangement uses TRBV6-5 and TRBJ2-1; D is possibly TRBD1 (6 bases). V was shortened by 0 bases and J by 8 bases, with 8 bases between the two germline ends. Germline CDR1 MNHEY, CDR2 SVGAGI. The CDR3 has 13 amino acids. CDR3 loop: CASSYSTGYEQFF. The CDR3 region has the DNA TGTGCCAGCAGTTACTCCACAGGGTATGAGCAGTTCTTC.

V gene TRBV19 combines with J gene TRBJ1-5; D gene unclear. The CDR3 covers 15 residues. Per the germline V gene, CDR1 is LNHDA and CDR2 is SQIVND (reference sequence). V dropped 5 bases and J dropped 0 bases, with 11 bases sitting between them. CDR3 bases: TGTGCCAGTAGTTTCAGAACAGATAGCAATCAGCCCCAGCATTTT. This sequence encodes CASSFRTDSNQPQHF. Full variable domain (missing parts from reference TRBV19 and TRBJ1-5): DGGITQSPKYLFRKEGQNVTLSCEQNLNHDAMYWYRQDPGQGLRLIYYSQIVNDFQKGDIAEGYSVSREKKESFPLTVTSAQKNPTAFYLCASSFRTDSNQPQHFGDGTRLSIL.

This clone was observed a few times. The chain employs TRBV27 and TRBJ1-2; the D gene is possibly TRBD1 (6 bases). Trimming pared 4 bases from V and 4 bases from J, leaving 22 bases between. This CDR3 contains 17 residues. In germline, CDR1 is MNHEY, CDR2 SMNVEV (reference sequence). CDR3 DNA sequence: TGTGCCAGCAGTTCTACAGGGTCCCATGTGTCCATCTATGGCTACACCTTC. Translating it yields CASSSTGSHVSIYGYTF.

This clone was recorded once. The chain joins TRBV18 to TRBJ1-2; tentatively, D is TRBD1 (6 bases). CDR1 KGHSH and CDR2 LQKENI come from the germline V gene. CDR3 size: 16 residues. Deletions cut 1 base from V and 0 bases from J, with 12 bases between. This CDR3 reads CASSPLSDRTNYGYTF. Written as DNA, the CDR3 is TGTGCCAGCTCACCACTCTCTGACAGGACTAACTATGGCTACACCTTC.

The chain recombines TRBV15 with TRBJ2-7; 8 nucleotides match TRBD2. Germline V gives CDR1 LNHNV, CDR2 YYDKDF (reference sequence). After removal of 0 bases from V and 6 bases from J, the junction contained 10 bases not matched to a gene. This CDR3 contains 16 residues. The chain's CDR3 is CATSRDRTGGRSEQYF. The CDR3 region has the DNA TGTGCCACCAGCAGAGACAGGACGGGAGGGCGGAGCGAGCAGTACTTC.

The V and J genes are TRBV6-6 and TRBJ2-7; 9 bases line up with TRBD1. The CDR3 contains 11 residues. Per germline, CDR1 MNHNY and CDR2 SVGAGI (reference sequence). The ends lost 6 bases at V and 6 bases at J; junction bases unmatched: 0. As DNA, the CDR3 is TGTGCCAGCAGGGACAGGGGCGAGCAGTACTTC. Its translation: CASRDRGEQYF.

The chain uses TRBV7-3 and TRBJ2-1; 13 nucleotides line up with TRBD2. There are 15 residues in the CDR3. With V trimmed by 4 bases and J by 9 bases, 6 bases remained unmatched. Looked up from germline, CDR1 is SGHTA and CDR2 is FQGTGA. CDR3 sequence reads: CASSSGLAGLAEQFF. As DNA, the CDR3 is TGTGCCAGCAGCTCGGGACTAGCGGGATTAGCTGAGCAGTTCTTC.

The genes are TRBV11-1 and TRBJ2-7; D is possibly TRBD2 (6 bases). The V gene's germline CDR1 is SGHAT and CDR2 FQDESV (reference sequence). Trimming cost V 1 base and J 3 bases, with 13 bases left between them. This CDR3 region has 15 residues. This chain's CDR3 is CASSLVWGTHYEQYF. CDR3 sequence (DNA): TGTGCCAGCAGCTTAGTTTGGGGGACTCACTACGAGCAGTACTTC.

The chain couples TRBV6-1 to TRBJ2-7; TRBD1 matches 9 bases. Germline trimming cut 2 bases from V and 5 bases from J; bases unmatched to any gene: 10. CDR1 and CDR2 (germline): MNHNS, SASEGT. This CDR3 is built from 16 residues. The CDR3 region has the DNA TGTGCCAGCAGTGAATTCCGGGACAGGGTATTGAACGAGCAGTACTTC. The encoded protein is CASSEFRDRVLNEQYF.

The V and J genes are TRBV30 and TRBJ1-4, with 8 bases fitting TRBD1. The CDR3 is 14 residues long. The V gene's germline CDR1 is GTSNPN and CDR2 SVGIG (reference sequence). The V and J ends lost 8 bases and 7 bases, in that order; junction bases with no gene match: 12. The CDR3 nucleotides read TGTGCCGGGGACAGGTCACCAATAGGTGAAAAACTGTTTTTT. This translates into CAGDRSPIGEKLFF.